These T cell receptor beta chains were read from a single sample in a study of blood T cell repertoires in COVID-19. Only in-frame clones appear in the TCRdb table, and some are missing; sequencing was by immunoSEQ multiplex PCR. The sample contains around 76,000 clones, approximately 80% of which appear only once. The source material was peripheral blood. The receptors stem from a man aged 25-45 years with COVID-19, enrolled during active disease. Both conserved end residues are trimmed from each CDR3. The order of the fields is CDR3 length, V gene, CDR3 protein.

length: 13; V: TRBV6-5; CDR3: ASIPSGRAPYEQY
length: 16; V: TRBV2; CDR3: ASTEEAGGPSGANVLT
length: 12; V: TRBV10-1; CDR3: ASRQTVYNSPLH
length: 13; V: TRBV5-6; CDR3: ASSLGQGAYNEQF
length: 13; V: TRBV6-6; CDR3: ASTNHPGGNQPQH
length: 11; V: TRBV30; CDR3: AWSVAGQTEAF
length: 15; V: TRBV21-1; CDR3: ASSYGGLAGNGETQY
length: 11; V: TRBV14; CDR3: ASSQQQWDTQY
length: 15; V: TRBV5-4; CDR3: ASSPILAGGIIETQY
length: 9; V: TRBV20-1; CDR3: SARENNEQF
length: 13; V: TRBV5-1; CDR3: ASSEGHSGVTEAF
length: 11; V: TRBV12-3/TRBV12-4; CDR3: ASSFRGDYGYT
length: 12; V: TRBV6-5; CDR3: ASTPSGRNYGYT
length: 13; V: TRBV2; CDR3: ASSEEVGRGGEAF
length: 16; V: TRBV7-8; CDR3: ASSLAIPSGRLAGELF
length: 18; V: TRBV4-2; CDR3: ASSQNPTGQGAFSGNTIY
length: 16; V: TRBV28; CDR3: ASSLPLEGSGNTDTQY